The 29 T cell receptor beta chains reported below all come from one sample, sequenced in a study of OX40 agonist ivuxolimab in advanced cancers. The data were produced by immunoSEQ multiplex PCR, yet TCRdb's version contains in-frame clones alone and is incomplete. Seen here are tens of thousands of clones, approximately 86% observed once, and the top ten hold roughly 0.99%. Here the sequenced sample was CD4+ or CD8+ T cells sorted from blood, taken in a trial of the OX40 agonist ivuxolimab. All receptors come from an adult with an advanced solid tumor such as melanoma, head and neck, liver or kidney cancer.

In this sample, this clone turned up a few times. The sample holds other DNA sequences that translate to the same CDR3. The DNA for the CDR3 is TGTGCCAGCTCACCAGGCACAGATAACTATGGCTACACCTTC. Amino acids: CASSPGTDNYGYTF. This rearrangement joins TRBV18 to TRBJ1-2, with unresolved D. There are 14 residues in the CDR3. V was pared by 2 bases and J by 1 base, with 8 bases between. Looked up from germline, CDR1 is KGHSH and CDR2 is LQKENI. The full variable domain, its missing parts supplied by reference TRBV18 and TRBJ1-2, is NAGVMQNPRHLVRRRGQEARLRCSPMKGHSHVYWYRQLPEEGLKFMVYLQKENIIDESGMPKERFSAEFPKEGPSILRIQQVVRGDSAAYFCASSPGTDNYGYTFGSGTRLTVV.

The chain combines TRBV11-2 with TRBJ1-1, with TRBD1 matching over 10 bases. This CDR3 is 15 amino acids long. The germline gives CDR1 SGHAT, CDR2 FQNNGV. V was pared by 4 bases and J by 3 bases, with 5 bases of the junction left unmatched. CDR3: CASSSTGTGDTEAFF. CDR3 sequence (DNA): TGTGCCAGCAGCTCGACCGGGACAGGGGACACTGAAGCTTTCTTT.

CDR3 amino acids: CASRDRGRVEQYF. CDR3 bases: TGTGCCAGCCGGGACAGGGGGCGGGTCGAGCAGTACTTC. The chain employs TRBV28 and TRBJ2-7; 12 bases match TRBD1. Germline V gene sequence: CDR1 MDHEN, CDR2 SYDVKM. The CDR3 runs 13 residues. J gave up 6 bases and V 8 bases, and 5 bases lay outside the gene matches.

The gene calls are TRBV7-2 and TRBJ2-3; possibly TRBD1 for D (7 bases). Trimming took off 5 bases at V and 2 bases at J, with 17 bases between the two ends. Looked up from germline, CDR1 is SGHTA and CDR2 is FQGNSA. The CDR3 is 16 amino acids. The chain's CDR3 is CASSPRGRGVTDTQYF. As DNA, the CDR3 is TGTGCCAGCAGCCCGAGGGGCAGGGGGGTCACAGATACGCAGTATTTT.

In its sample, this clone was seen a few times. This rearrangement joins TRBV14 to TRBJ2-2, with a weak D call TRBD1 (6 bases). This CDR3 has 15 amino acids. Per germline, CDR1 SGHDN and CDR2 FVKESK. V was pared by 2 bases and J by 6 bases, with 13 bases between. CDR3 residues: CASSQRAGVPGELFF. The DNA of the CDR3 is TGTGCCAGCAGCCAAAGGGCAGGGGTACCCGGGGAGCTGTTTTTT.

The chain links TRBV6-1 to TRBJ2-1; tentative D call: TRBD2 (6 bases). This CDR3 spans 15 amino acids. The ends were cut back, 3 bases at V and 4 bases at J, with 13 bases in the middle. Germline V gene sequence: CDR1 MNHNS, CDR2 SASEGT. CDR3 amino acids: CASSDGPGVYNEQFF. The CDR3 DNA sequence: TGTGCCAGCAGTGATGGTCCGGGAGTATACAATGAGCAGTTCTTC.

This clone was seen only once. The V gene is TRBV2, the J gene TRBJ2-1, with unresolved D. This CDR3 spans 12 amino acids. Trimming cost V 5 bases and J 5 bases, with 7 bases left between them. Germline lookup yields CDR1 SNHLY and CDR2 FYNNEI. This CDR3 reads CASSQENNEQFF. The DNA of the CDR3 is TGTGCCAGCAGTCAAGAAAACAATGAGCAGTTCTTC.

The chain carries TRBV5-1 and TRBJ2-4; 12 positions agree with TRBD1. The CDR3 contains 15 residues. The J segment lost 8 bases and the V segment lost 4 bases, leaving 7 bases of the junction unmatched. The V gene's germline CDR1 is SGHRS and CDR2 YFSETQ. CDR3 in DNA: TGCGCCAGCAGCGCAGAGGGACAGGGGGCACACATTCAGTACTTC. It is translated as CASSAEGQGAHIQYF.

V usage is TRBV7-9 and J usage is TRBJ2-1; D possibly corresponds to TRBD2 (5 bases). The CDR3 contains 15 residues. Germline loops: CDR1 SEHNR, CDR2 FQNEAQ (reference sequence). With 1 base removed from V and 4 bases from J, the gap between germline ends came to 11 bases. Here the CDR3 DNA reads TGTGCCAGCAGCTTAGGCGGGCCTTCGTACAATGAGCAGTTCTTC. Encoded protein: CASSLGGPSYNEQFF.

V and J are TRBV11-1 and TRBJ1-5; 7 bases align to TRBD1. This CDR3 comprises 16 residues. CDR1 is SGHAT, CDR2 FQDESV, per germline (reference sequence). Trimming at V came to 1 base and at J to 2 bases, leaving 5 bases not matched to a gene. CDR3 in DNA: TGTGCCAGCAGCTTAGTGACAGGGTCTGGCAATCAGCCCCAGCATTTT. Translation: CASSLVTGSGNQPQHF.

The chain uses TRBV7-7 and TRBJ2-1, with TRBD2 as a possible D gene (6 bases). From germline, CDR1 is SSHAT and CDR2 FNYEAQ (reference sequence). CDR3 size: 14 residues. V dropped 5 bases and J dropped 6 bases, with 14 bases sitting between them. In nucleotides, the CDR3 is TGTGCCAGCAGCCCCAATGCCGGGGGCAATGAGCAGTTCTTC. Translated: CASSPNAGGNEQFF.

The rearrangement uses TRBV7-3 and TRBJ2-1; a weak D match, TRBD1 (5 bases). Trimming took 4 bases from V and 0 from J, leaving 16 bases between them. The CDR3 has 17 amino acids. Germline V gives CDR1 SGHTA, CDR2 FQGTGA. The CDR3 nucleotides read TGTGCCAGCAGCTCAAAGATAGGACACGGCTCCTACAATGAGCAGTTCTTC. Translating gives CASSSKIGHGSYNEQFF.

The J gene is TRBJ2-7, the V gene TRBV28; the match to TRBD1 covers 8 bases. Germline CDR1 MDHEN, CDR2 SYDVKM. Unmatched junction bases numbered 2, after V lost 6 bases and J lost 4 bases. CDR3 length equals 12 residues. The CDR3 loop is CASRRTGYEQYF. The CDR3 bases are TGTGCCAGCAGACGGACAGGGTACGAGCAGTACTTC.

The chain carries TRBV4-3 and TRBJ2-3; perhaps D is TRBD1 or TRBD2 (5 bases each). Trimming shortened V by 4 bases and J by 5 bases, and 16 bases separated the two germline ends. This CDR3 region has 15 residues. Per germline, CDR1 LGHNA and CDR2 YSLEER. This CDR3 reads CASSLQAGAEDTQYF. For the CDR3, the DNA is TGCGCCAGCAGCCTCCAGGCCGGGGCGGAAGATACGCAGTATTTT.

The rearrangement links TRBV7-2 to TRBJ2-1, with D maybe TRBD2 (6 bases). Trimming removed 5 bases from V and 4 bases from J, with 18 bases in between. The V gene's germline CDR1 is SGHTA and CDR2 FQGNSA. The CDR3 is 16 residues long. The CDR3 is CASSKERGAGYNEQFF. In nucleotides, the CDR3 is TGTGCCAGCAGCAAAGAACGCGGGGCAGGATACAATGAGCAGTTCTTC.

This rearrangement joins TRBV28 to TRBJ1-3; D unclear. Trimming took off 1 base at V and 6 bases at J, with 10 bases between the two ends. Per germline, CDR1 MDHEN and CDR2 SYDVKM. This CDR3 has 14 amino acids. DNA for the CDR3: TGTGCCAGCAGTTTATCCCCAGGAGAAAACACCATATATTTT. It translates to CASSLSPGENTIYF.

The gene calls are TRBV7-3 and TRBJ1-1, with no clear D. The CDR3 totals 13 residues. CDR1 and CDR2 (germline): SGHTA, FQGTGA. V shed 0 bases and J shed 4 bases, with 6 bases lying between them. CDR3: CASSLTRGTEAFF. In DNA, the CDR3 is TGTGCCAGCAGCTTAACTCGGGGCACTGAAGCTTTCTTT.

The V gene is TRBV5-8, the J gene TRBJ2-2; 8 bases line up with TRBD1. Germline assignment: CDR1 SGHTS and CDR2 YDEGEE. J lost 4 bases, V lost 3 bases, and 5 bases had no gene match. This CDR3 spans 15 amino acids. The CDR3, as DNA: TGTGCCAGCAGCTACTGGACAGGGAGCACCGGGGAGCTGTTTTTT. Its protein is CASSYWTGSTGELFF.

The chain joins TRBV5-1 to TRBJ1-2; unclear D gene. Germline V gene lookup returns CDR1 SGHRS and CDR2 YFSETQ. Trimming pared 0 bases from V and 9 bases from J, leaving 18 bases between. The CDR3 spans 15 residues. CDR3 DNA: TGCGCCAGCAGCTTGGCCGGTTCCCCCGACGGAAGCTACACCTTC. It yields the protein CASSLAGSPDGSYTF.

The V call is TRBV7-8, the J call TRBJ2-2; D is unresolved. The CDR3 length is 14 residues. CDR1 is SGHVS and CDR2 is FQNEAQ in the germline V gene. V was pared by 1 base and J by 4 bases, with 7 bases between. CDR3 region: CASSLVSLTGELFF. CDR3 DNA sequence: TGTGCCAGCAGCTTAGTATCCCTCACCGGGGAGCTGTTTTTT. The whole variable domain, remainder taken from reference TRBV7-8 and TRBJ2-2, is GAGVSQSPRYKVAKRGQDVALRCDPISGHVSLFWYQQALGQGPEFLTYFQNEAQLDKSGLPSDRFFAERPEGSVSTLKIQRTQQEDSAVYLCASSLVSLTGELFFGEGSRLTVL.

The chain combines TRBV10-3 with TRBJ2-7, with D hard to call. The length of the CDR3 is 12 residues. V was trimmed by 4 bases and J by 4 bases, leaving 8 bases between them. The germline gives CDR1 ENHRY, CDR2 SYGVKD. DNA for the CDR3: TGTGCCATCAGTGTGGAAGCTTACGAGCAGTACTTC. Translating gives CAISVEAYEQYF.

This clone was found a few times. The chain combines TRBV21-1 with TRBJ2-1; the table assigns TRBD1, which was not confirmed against the DNA. TRBV21-1 is deemed a pseudogene. The CDR3 length is 15 residues. The CDR3 protein is CASSKEAGGGNEQFF. The CDR3 region has the DNA TGTGCCAGCAGCAAAGAGGCAGGGGGTGGCAATGAGCAGTTCTTC.

V usage is TRBV19 and J usage is TRBJ2-7, with D perhaps TRBD1 (5 bases). V was cut by 3 bases and J by 4 bases, with 13 bases left in between. Germline assignment: CDR1 LNHDA and CDR2 SQIVND (reference sequence). This CDR3 comprises 14 residues. For the CDR3, the DNA is TGTGCCAGTAGTATGGGCAGGGTAGGATACGAGCAGTACTTC. Residues: CASSMGRVGYEQYF.

The chain couples TRBV4-3 to TRBJ2-3; tentative D call: TRBD1 (6 bases). The germline V gene encodes CDR1 LGHNA and CDR2 YSLEER. The V and J ends lost 1 base and 2 bases respectively, with 10 bases between them. The CDR3 length is 15 residues. DNA for the CDR3: TGCGCCAGCAGCCAAGTACAGGGATACACAGATACGCAGTATTTT. It encodes CASSQVQGYTDTQYF.

This chain uses TRBV19 with TRBJ2-3, with 8 bases matching TRBD2. J gave up 2 bases and V 4 bases, and 5 bases lay outside the gene matches. Germline lookup yields CDR1 LNHDA and CDR2 SQIVND (reference sequence). This CDR3 spans 15 amino acids. The DNA of the CDR3 is TGTGCCAGTAGTACCCAAGCGGGAGCCACAGATACGCAGTATTTT. Protein product: CASSTQAGATDTQYF.

The chain uses TRBV6-1 and TRBJ2-5; D is ambiguous. CDR3 size: 13 residues. The V end lost 4 bases, the J end lost 1 base, and 7 bases lay between the germline ends. Germline V gene sequence: CDR1 MNHNS, CDR2 SASEGT. CDR3 nucleotide sequence: TGTGCCAGCAGTGCTCGGGTCCAAGAGACCCAGTACTTC. As protein: CASSARVQETQYF.

The J gene is TRBJ2-4, the V gene TRBV2, with 12 positions matching TRBD2. In germline, CDR1 is SNHLY, CDR2 FYNNEI. The junction had 12 bases not matched to a gene; V was cut back by 7 bases and J by 8 bases. CDR3 length equals 16 residues. In DNA, the CDR3 is TGTGCCAGCACCCCAGAGACTAGCGGGAGTGGTCACATTCAGTACTTC. It is translated as CASTPETSGSGHIQYF.

The rearrangement joins TRBV18 to TRBJ2-5; tentative D call: TRBD1 (5 bases). This CDR3 has 14 amino acids. V gave up 1 base and J gave up 1 base, with 7 bases separating them. Germline-derived CDR1 and CDR2 are KGHSH and LQKENI. CDR3: CASSPRTSQETQYF. As DNA, the CDR3 is TGTGCCAGCTCACCACGGACATCCCAAGAGACCCAGTACTTC.

The chain is built from TRBV11-3 and TRBJ1-1, with D uncertain. Germline V gives CDR1 SGHNT, CDR2 YENEEA. V was cut by 0 bases and J by 1 base, with 6 bases left in between. CDR3 length: 14 residues. Written as DNA, the CDR3 is TGTGCCAGCAGCTTAGATCCGGCGAACACTGAAGCTTTCTTT. Translating gives CASSLDPANTEAFF.